This T cell receptor (beta chain) derives from a study of blood T cell repertoires in COVID-19. As for the study in general: The study drew acute and convalescent COVID-19 samples from the United States, Italy and Spain. T cells, B-cell-depleted T cells, or PBMCs supplied cDNA or gDNA.

This table comes from immunoSEQ multiplex PCR, and its TCRdb copy is limited to in-frame clones, with some not included. The table includes about 120,000 clones, roughly 72% detected once. The CDR3 sequence is 15 residues long. Per germline, CDR1 MNHEY and CDR2 SVGEGT. The trim removed 6 bases at V and 4 bases at J, leaving 6 bases unmatched. The source material was peripheral blood. The gene calls are TRBV6-2 or TRBV6-3 and TRBJ2-3, with 11 bases lining up with TRBD2. The clonotype originates from a man aged 55 to 70 with acute or convalescent COVID-19. CDR3 loop: CASSIAGGRSDTQYF. CDR3 nucleotide sequence: TGTGCCAGCAGCATAGCGGGGGGGCGATCAGATACGCAGTATTTT.